This T cell receptor beta chain was recorded in a study of shared clonotypes between healthy human individuals. CD8 cells classed as naive were CD45RO-negative and positively selected for CCR7, excluding terminally differentiated effector memory CD45RA+ cells. The assay was immunoSEQ multiplex PCR, and TCRdb's table has in-frame clones only and misses some. The sample consists of hundreds of thousands of clones, 92% of them appearing once. The CDR3 has 16 residues. V lost 3 bases and J lost 2; bases outside the gene matches: 4. Germline V gene lookup returns CDR1 SQVTM and CDR2 ANQGSEA. Study conclusions and caveats: Sampling was confined to blood; repertoires within tissues likely differ.

As for this clone: Its antigen is undetermined.

Source material: naive CD8+ T cells sorted from blood. This TCR was sampled from a man aged 25-45 years in good health. The chain is built from TRBV29-1 and TRBJ2-7; 16 positions match TRBD2. CDR3 in DNA: TGCAGCGTTGACGGGACTAGCGGGAGGGCTCCCTACGAGCAGTACTTC. Protein: CSVDGTSGRAPYEQYF.